The present TCR beta chain was sequenced within a study of CD8 T cells in Susac syndrome. cDNA came from roughly 0.47 to 1 ug RNA primed by random hexamers. TCRdb processed the immunoSEQ multiplex PCR reads anew with MiXCR; each CDR3 protein has one entry. The table has over 150,000 distinct CDR3 sequences, approximately 93% seen once. Treatment-naive patients with stable or active relapsing-remitting disease served as multiple sclerosis controls. TEMRA cells were FACS-enriched and CD8+ and CD4+ T cells negatively isolated. Findings of the study overall: The study conceded that its TCR sequencing and HLA analysis involved relatively few individuals.

As to this clonotype: No antigen is known for it.

V gave up 4 bases and J gave up 2 bases; unmatched junction bases: 9. The germline CDR1 and CDR2 sequences are SGHDT and YYEEEE. This CDR3 spans 16 amino acids. This TCR derives from a human donor with multiple sclerosis. The sequencing sample was made of CD4+ T cells from PBMCs. This chain connects TRBV5-6 to TRBJ2-7; 10 bases line up with TRBD2. The CDR3 loop is CASSPGTSVPTYEQYF. In DNA form, the CDR3 reads TGTGCCAGCAGCCCCGGGACTAGCGTCCCGACCTACGAGCAGTACTTC. The full variable domain, completed using reference TRBV5-6 and TRBJ2-7, is DAGVTQSPTHLIKTRGQQVTLRCSPKSGHDTVSWYQQALGQGPQFIFQYYEEEERQRGNFPDRFSGHQFPNYSSELNVNALLLGDSALYLCASSPGTSVPTYEQYFGPGTRLTVT.